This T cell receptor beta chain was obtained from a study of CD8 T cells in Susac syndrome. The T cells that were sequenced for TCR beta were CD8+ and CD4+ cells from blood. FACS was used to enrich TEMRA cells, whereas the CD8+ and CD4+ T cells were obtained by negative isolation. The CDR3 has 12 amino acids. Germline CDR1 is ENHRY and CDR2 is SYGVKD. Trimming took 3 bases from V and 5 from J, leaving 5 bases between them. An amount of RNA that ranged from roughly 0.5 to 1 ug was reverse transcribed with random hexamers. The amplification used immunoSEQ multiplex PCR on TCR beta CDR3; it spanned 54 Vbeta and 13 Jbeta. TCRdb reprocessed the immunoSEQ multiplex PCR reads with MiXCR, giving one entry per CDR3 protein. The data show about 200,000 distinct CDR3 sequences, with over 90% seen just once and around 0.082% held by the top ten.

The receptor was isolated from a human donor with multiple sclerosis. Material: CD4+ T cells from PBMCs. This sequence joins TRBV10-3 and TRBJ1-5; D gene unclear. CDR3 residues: CAISDPDQPQHF. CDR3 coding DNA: TGTGCCATCAGTGACCCCGATCAGCCCCAGCATTTT.